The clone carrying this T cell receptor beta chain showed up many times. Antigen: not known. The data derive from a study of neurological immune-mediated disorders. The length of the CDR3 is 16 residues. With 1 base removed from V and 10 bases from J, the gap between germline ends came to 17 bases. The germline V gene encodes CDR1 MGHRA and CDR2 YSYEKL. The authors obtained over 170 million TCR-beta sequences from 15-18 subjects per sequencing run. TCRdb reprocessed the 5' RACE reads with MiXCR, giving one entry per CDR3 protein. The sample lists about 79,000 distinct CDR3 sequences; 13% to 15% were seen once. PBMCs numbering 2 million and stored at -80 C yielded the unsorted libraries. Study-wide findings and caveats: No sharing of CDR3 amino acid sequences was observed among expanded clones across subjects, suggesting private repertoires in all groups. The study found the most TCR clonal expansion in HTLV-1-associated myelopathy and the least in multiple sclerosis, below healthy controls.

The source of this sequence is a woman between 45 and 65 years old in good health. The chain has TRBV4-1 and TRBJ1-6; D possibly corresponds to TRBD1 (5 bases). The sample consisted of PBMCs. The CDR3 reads CASSQGGVRARSPLHF. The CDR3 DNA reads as TGCGCCAGCAGCCAAGGCGGTGTCAGGGCTAGGTCACCCCTCCACTTT.